This TCR beta chain derives from a study of T cells expressing NK-cell markers. About this clonotype: Its matching antigen is unknown.

TCRdb re-called the 5' RACE reads and catalogs CDR3 proteins one per entry, DNA excluded. The sample table sets out 200,000 to 300,000 distinct CDR3 sequences. Study outcomes and limitations: The contribution of dominant NKG2C+ clonotypes to CD8+ T cells in six or seven donors was roughly 1.0-7.0%.

Germline V gene lookup returns CDR1 SGHRS and CDR2 YFSETQ. The CDR3 length is 12 residues. Sequenced: blood T cells: a sorted CD56 or NKG2C T cell subset, CD4+ or CD8+ T cells, or bulk PBMC T cells (not recorded which). The source of this sequence is a man in his late teens or twenties in good health. The chain combines TRBV5-1 with TRBJ2-3. Here the CDR3 reads CASSPGTDTQYF.